The clone carrying this TCR beta chain occurred a few times. Germline CDR1 is GTSNPN and CDR2 is SVGIG (reference sequence). The CDR3 spans 17 residues. V lost 2 bases and J lost 7; bases outside the gene matches: 15. Unique molecular identifiers were incorporated during preparation of the TCRbeta library. Each CDR3 protein gets one entry after TCRdb re-called the PCR reads with MiXCR. The table shows 450,000 to 600,000 distinct CDR3 sequences, with over 10% occurring only once. The data are from a study of T-cell reconstitution after alpha-beta-depleted transplantation in children. V usage is TRBV30 and J usage is TRBJ2-7; TRBD2 aligns across 12 bases. The specimen comprised PBMCs, mostly from graft donor cells, sampled 360 days after TCRalphabeta/CD19-depleted stem cell transplant. The TCR originated in a male patient between 5 and 17 years old who had a stem cell transplant for acute myeloid leukemia, so the T cells may come from the graft donor. CDR3 sequence: CAWSLGLAGSVVREQYF. For the CDR3, the DNA is TGTGCCTGGAGTCTTGGACTAGCGGGATCGGTAGTACGAGAGCAGTACTTC.